This TCR beta chain is from a study of control samples from healthy donors and cancer patients. Only in-frame clones appear in the TCRdb table, and some are missing; sequencing was by immunoSEQ multiplex PCR. This table has roughly 100,000 clones, around 92% appearing once. V lost 6 bases, J lost 5 bases, and 14 bases lay in between. The CDR3 has 13 amino acids. CDR1 is SGHRS, CDR2 YFSETQ, per germline. This clone was seen once. The source material was blood. The chain is built from TRBV5-1 and TRBJ2-5; perhaps TRBD2 as D (6 bases). This TCR was sampled from a woman younger than 35 in good health. DNA for the CDR3: TGCGCCAGCACTCTCTCGGGGGTGGAGACCCAGTACTTC. Protein product: CASTLSGVETQYF.